This T cell receptor (beta chain) was obtained from a study of control samples from healthy donors and cancer patients. V lost 5 bases to trimming and J lost 3 bases; unmatched junction nucleotides: 8. The CDR3 length is 16 residues. From germline, CDR1 is LGHDT and CDR2 YNNKEL (reference sequence). The table came from immunoSEQ multiplex PCR; TCRdb's copy has only in-frame clones and leaves some out. The sample records some 200,000 clones, roughly nine tenths being singletons. Sequenced: blood. The receptor comes from a woman aged 25 to 39 in good health. V gene TRBV3-1 (or the pseudogene TRBV3-2) combines with J gene TRBJ2-4; 9 positions match TRBD1. The chain's CDR3 is CASSSQGAGSKNIQYF. The CDR3 bases are TGTGCCAGCAGCTCACAGGGGGCGGGGAGCAAAAACATTCAGTACTTC.